Reported below is one TCR beta chain. This specimen belongs to a study of blood T cell repertoires in COVID-19. Study background: Material from acute and convalescent COVID-19 was sourced from the United States, Italy and Spain. PBMCs, B-cell-depleted T cells, or T cells provided the cDNA or gDNA that made up the material.

In the authors' methods: From reference gene primer amplification, estimates of nucleated cell counts were derived. Measured with immunoSEQ multiplex PCR; TCRdb has only the in-frame clones, and not every one. From that table come the V and J calls and clone size; the DNA was used to work out D and trimming. The table lists about 74,000 clones, around 90% of them singletons. The CDR3 runs 14 residues. Unmatched junction bases numbered 3, after V lost 3 bases and J lost 0 bases. The germline gives CDR1 DFQATT, CDR2 SNEGSKA (reference sequence). Input material: peripheral blood. The gene calls are TRBV20-1 and TRBJ1-1; TRBD1 aligns across 8 bases. This TCR was sampled from a woman at least 80 years old with active or convalescent COVID-19. The CDR3 DNA reads as TGCAGTGCTAGTCAGGGGGCACTGAACACTGAAGCTTTCTTT. This gives the protein CSASQGALNTEAFF.